The 27 T cell receptor beta chains presented below share a single source sample, sequenced in a study of T cells in Graves' hyperthyroidism and ophthalmopathy. The CDR3 regions of TCR beta were amplified from RNA transcripts. The HTBI set primed first-round TCR CDR3 RT-PCR. Via MiXCR, TCRdb re-called the multiplex PCR reads, giving one row per CDR3 protein. The data show just over 550,000 distinct CDR3 sequences, around 42% seen once. The material sequenced was peripheral blood or thyroid tissue (not recorded which). The receptors derive from a woman younger than 35 with Graves' hyperthyroidism.

The rearrangement links TRBV10-3 to TRBJ1-2; weak D call: TRBD1 (5 bases). The V and J ends lost 10 bases and 4 bases respectively, with 13 bases between them. Germline V gives CDR1 ENHRY, CDR2 SYGVKD. The CDR3 is 12 residues long. The CDR3: CANSQELYGYTF. CDR3 DNA sequence: TGTGCCAATTCACAGGAGCTCTATGGCTACACCTTC.

V is TRBV19 and J is TRBJ2-5, with 8 bases identical to TRBD2. V lost 6 bases, J lost 2 bases, and 11 bases stayed unmatched. Germline-derived CDR1 and CDR2 are LNHDA and SQIVND (reference sequence). This CDR3 is built from 16 residues. CDR3 nucleotides: TGTGCCAGTAGACCCGTCCGGGAGGGGACACAAGAGACCCAGTACTTC. It encodes CASRPVREGTQETQYF.

This clonotype was seen just once. This rearrangement joins TRBV4-3 to TRBJ2-7; 10 bases line up with TRBD1. V gave up 1 base and J gave up 7 bases; unmatched junction bases: 4. Germline V gene sequence: CDR1 LGHNA, CDR2 YSLEER. The CDR3 loop spans 14 amino acids. The CDR3 here is CASSQVGQGEEQYF. The DNA for the CDR3 is TGCGCCAGCAGCCAAGTAGGACAGGGGGAAGAGCAGTACTTC.

This clonotype was recorded only once. The chain employs TRBV9 and TRBJ1-4; D is ambiguous. Trimming took off 0 bases at V and 6 bases at J, with 15 bases between the two ends. The length of the CDR3 is 16 residues. CDR1 SGDLS and CDR2 YYNGEE come from the germline V gene. CDR3 sequence: CASSVDPAGEDEKLFF. The DNA for the CDR3 is TGTGCCAGCAGCGTAGATCCGGCTGGGGAGGATGAAAAACTGTTTTTT.

The rearrangement links TRBV20-1 to TRBJ1-5; 7 bases are a match to TRBD1. The CDR3 sequence is 14 residues long. Germline V gives CDR1 DFQATT, CDR2 SNEGSKA (reference sequence). Germline trimming cut 4 bases from V and 7 bases from J; bases unmatched to any gene: 10. The CDR3 reads CSAKEGASEQPQHF. As DNA, the CDR3 is TGCAGTGCTAAGGAGGGGGCCTCTGAGCAGCCCCAGCATTTT.

The chain recombines TRBV25-1 with TRBJ2-7, with 9 positions matching TRBD2. This CDR3 comprises 15 residues. The V gene's germline CDR1 is MGHDK and CDR2 SYGVNS. V shed 6 bases, J shed 5 bases, and the junction held 11 bases outside the gene matches. In DNA, the CDR3 is TGTGCCAGCAGCCACGAGGGACTAGCAGTCCACGAGCAGTACTTC. Its translation: CASSHEGLAVHEQYF.

With regard to this clonotype: One end of the junction does not line up with germline, which may come from a read error. The chain recombines TRBV9 with TRBJ1-6; 10 nucleotides line up with TRBD1. The CDR3 runs 11 residues. From germline, CDR1 is SGDLS and CDR2 YYNGEE. In nucleotides, the CDR3 is TGTGCCAGCAGCGTGACCGGGACAGGGGTGTTT. It translates to CASSVTGTGVF.

A single count supports this clonotype. The chain carries TRBV20-1 and TRBJ2-7, with 9 bases aligning to TRBD2. Unmatched junction bases numbered 8, after V lost 3 bases and J lost 2 bases. The CDR3 is 15 residues long. Per germline, CDR1 DFQATT and CDR2 SNEGSKA (reference sequence). The CDR3 coding sequence is TGCAGTGCTAGCTTATGGACTAGCGCTACCTACGAGCAGTACTTC. This codes for CSASLWTSATYEQYF.

The chain recombines TRBV7-2 with TRBJ1-1, with a possible D match to TRBD1 (6 bases). V dropped 2 bases and J dropped 11 bases, with 15 bases sitting between them. The germline V gene has CDR1 SGHTA and CDR2 FQGNSA. The CDR3 contains 13 residues. CDR3 bases: TGTGCCAGCAGCTTAAGCCCAGGGGCGGATGCTTTCTTT. Translating it yields CASSLSPGADAFF.

This clonotype has a handful of counts. V and J are TRBV12-3 or TRBV12-4 and TRBJ1-1, with a tentative D call TRBD1 (5 bases). Trimming took 4 bases from V and 6 from J, leaving 12 bases between them. The CDR3 is 13 amino acids. This CDR3 reads CASSSGPAPEAFF. The CDR3 DNA is TGTGCCAGCAGTTCGGGACCGGCTCCTGAAGCTTTCTTT.

This clonotype turned up a few times. The gene calls are TRBV11-2 and TRBJ1-2; TRBD1 is a possible D gene (5 bases). Germline CDR1 reads SGHAT; CDR2 reads FQNNGV. V was clipped by 3 bases and J by 0 bases, with 14 bases between them. The CDR3 totals 16 residues. DNA for the CDR3: TGTGCCAGCAGCTTGTCGTCGGGGGGAGCTAACTATGGCTACACCTTC. It specifies CASSLSSGGANYGYTF.

The chain links TRBV24-1 to TRBJ1-5; possibly TRBD1 for D (5 bases). The CDR3 totals 11 residues. Trimming took off 10 bases at V and 5 bases at J, with 8 bases between the two ends. The germline gives CDR1 KGHDR, CDR2 SFDVKD. The CDR3 DNA reads TGTGCCACAGGGGTAGATCAGCCCCAGCATTTT. This translates into CATGVDQPQHF.

This clonotype occurred once. V and J are TRBV7-3 and TRBJ1-1; D not certain. Germline CDR1 reads SGHTA; CDR2 reads FQGTGA. Trimming cost V 5 bases and J 1 base, with 14 bases left between them. The CDR3 runs to 15 residues. The chain's CDR3 is CASSRTRTGNTEAFF. Here the CDR3 DNA reads TGTGCCAGCAGCCGGACCAGAACGGGGAACACTGAAGCTTTCTTT.

This clonotype was detected a few times. The rearrangement joins TRBV19 to TRBJ1-5; D is undetermined. The V end lost 5 bases, the J end lost 0 bases, and 11 bases lay between the germline ends. This CDR3 has 15 amino acids. From germline, CDR1 is LNHDA and CDR2 SQIVND (reference sequence). DNA of the CDR3: TGTGCCAGTAGTGTGCTTCATTATAGCAATCAGCCCCAGCATTTT. Its translation is CASSVLHYSNQPQHF.

Remarks on this clonotype: A single base separates this from a much larger clone, so it may be a read error. The CDR3 loop reads CAIGSGTEQRGYTF. In DNA, the CDR3 is TGTGCCATCGGCAGTGGGACAGAACAACGGGGCTACACCTTC. The J gene is TRBJ1-2, the V gene TRBV10-3; 7 nucleotides align to TRBD1. The ends lost 8 bases at V and 8 bases at J; junction bases unmatched: 14. Germline V gene data show CDR1 as ENHRY and CDR2 as SYGVKD. There are 14 residues in the CDR3.

This clonotype was recorded a few times. V gene TRBV5-6 combines with J gene TRBJ1-1; unclear D gene. Germline V lookup: CDR1 SGHDT, CDR2 YYEEEE. The V gene lost 4 bases and the J gene lost 11 bases, with 15 bases spanning the gap. The CDR3 loop spans 12 amino acids. The CDR3 coding sequence is TGTGCCAGCAGCCGAGGATTGAGTCGGGCTTTCTTT. It yields the protein CASSRGLSRAFF. Full variable domain (remainder filled in from reference TRBV5-6 and TRBJ1-1): DAGVTQSPTHLIKTRGQQVTLRCSPKSGHDTVSWYQQALGQGPQFIFQYYEEEERQRGNFPDRFSGHQFPNYSSELNVNALLLGDSALYLCASSRGLSRAFFGQGTRLTVV.

The chain combines TRBV2 with TRBJ2-7; 8 positions agree with TRBD2. The J call is doubtful: the DNA matches TRBJ2-1 better. Per the germline V gene, CDR1 is SNHLY and CDR2 is FYNNEI. This CDR3 is built from 14 residues. CDR3 residues: CASSELVTSDEQFF. In nucleotides, the CDR3 is TGTGCCAGCAGTGAATTAGTGACTAGCGATGAGCAGTTCTTC.

This chain links TRBV7-2 with TRBJ1-1, with unresolved D. This CDR3 spans 16 amino acids. The V gene's germline CDR1 is SGHTA and CDR2 FQGNSA. With 5 bases removed from V and 4 bases from J, the gap between germline ends came to 20 bases. CDR3 nucleotides: TGTGCCAGCAGCCCCCGGCGGATTTCACCTTCCACTGAAGCTTTCTTT. Translated: CASSPRRISPSTEAFF.

The rearrangement joins TRBV7-8 to TRBJ2-7; D uncertain. This CDR3 contains 13 residues. V was clipped by 5 bases and J by 0 bases, with 8 bases between them. Germline CDR1 is SGHVS and CDR2 is FQNEAQ. CDR3 bases: TGTGCCAGCAGCGACATGAGCTCCTACGAGCAGTACTTC. Encoded protein: CASSDMSSYEQYF.

This clonotype was detected a few times. A read error may account for a junction end that differs from germline. The gene calls are TRBV5-5 and TRBJ2-5; possible D gene TRBD2, 6 bases. Per the germline V gene, CDR1 is SGHKS and CDR2 is YYEKEE (reference sequence). There are 14 residues in the CDR3. The CDR3 protein is CASSHGGNQETQYF. The CDR3 DNA is TGCGCCAGCAGCCATGGCGGGAACCAAGAGACCCAGTACTTC.

This clonotype was picked up a small number of times. This chain connects TRBV2 to TRBJ1-2, with TRBD1 as a possible D gene (6 bases). The germline V and J ends were trimmed by 3 bases and 8 bases, with 16 bases remaining between them. The CDR3 sequence is 14 residues long. The germline CDR1 and CDR2 sequences are SNHLY and FYNNEI. CDR3 sequence: CASSDGDTGGGYTF. CDR3 DNA: TGTGCCAGCAGTGATGGGGACACCGGAGGGGGCTACACCTTC.

The chain links TRBV5-1 to TRBJ2-5, with 9 bases fitting TRBD1. CDR3 size: 16 residues. Germline V gives CDR1 SGHRS, CDR2 YFSETQ. Trimming took 0 bases from V and 9 from J; bases not matched to a gene: 12. The CDR3 nucleotides are TGCGCCAGCAGCTTGGAGTCGGGACAGGGTTATCAGCCCCAGTACTTC. Translated: CASSLESGQGYQPQYF.

The gene calls are TRBV4-1 and TRBJ1-1, with D hard to call. There are 15 residues in the CDR3. Looked up from germline, CDR1 is MGHRA and CDR2 is YSYEKL. Trimming removed 2 bases from V and 1 base from J, with 11 bases in between. The CDR3 DNA reads as TGCGCCAGCAGCCAACCACTTGCCGAGAACACTGAAGCTTTCTTT. Its translation: CASSQPLAENTEAFF.

The rearrangement links TRBV7-2 to TRBJ2-5; 15 bases agree with TRBD2. V dropped 6 bases and J dropped 4; count of bases not matched to a gene: 3. The CDR3 consists of 15 residues. Germline V gene lookup returns CDR1 SGHTA and CDR2 FQGNSA. CDR3: CASSGLAGGGETQYF. Here the CDR3 DNA reads TGTGCCAGCAGTGGACTAGCGGGAGGGGGAGAGACCCAGTACTTC.

The J gene is TRBJ1-1, the V gene TRBV18, with D maybe TRBD1 (6 bases). This CDR3 region has 14 residues. CDR1 is KGHSH, CDR2 LQKENI, per germline. Trimming stripped 5 bases from V and 5 bases from J, with 15 bases between. The CDR3, as DNA: TGTGCCAGCTCAAAGGAACGGGGGCGAACTGAAGCTTTCTTT. Protein product: CASSKERGRTEAFF.

Worth noting for this clonotype: Possible read error: a much larger clone is one base away. The rearrangement links TRBV29-1 to TRBJ2-5; D perhaps matches TRBD1 (5 bases). This CDR3 contains 12 residues. Germline assignment: CDR1 SQVTM and CDR2 ANQGSEA. The CDR3 sequence: CSVRWGQGTQYF. The CDR3 coding sequence is TGCAGCGTCAGGTGGGGCCAAGGGACCCAGTACTTC.

This clonotype was observed at least ten times. The chain is built from TRBV29-1 and TRBJ2-7; possibly TRBD1 for D (5 bases). Germline V lookup: CDR1 SQVTM, CDR2 ANQGSEA. The V end lost 3 bases, the J end lost 7 bases, and 13 bases lay between the germline ends. This CDR3 comprises 12 residues. CDR3 residues: CSVEWGNREQYF. In nucleotides, the CDR3 is TGCAGCGTTGAGTGGGGCAATCGAGAGCAGTACTTC.